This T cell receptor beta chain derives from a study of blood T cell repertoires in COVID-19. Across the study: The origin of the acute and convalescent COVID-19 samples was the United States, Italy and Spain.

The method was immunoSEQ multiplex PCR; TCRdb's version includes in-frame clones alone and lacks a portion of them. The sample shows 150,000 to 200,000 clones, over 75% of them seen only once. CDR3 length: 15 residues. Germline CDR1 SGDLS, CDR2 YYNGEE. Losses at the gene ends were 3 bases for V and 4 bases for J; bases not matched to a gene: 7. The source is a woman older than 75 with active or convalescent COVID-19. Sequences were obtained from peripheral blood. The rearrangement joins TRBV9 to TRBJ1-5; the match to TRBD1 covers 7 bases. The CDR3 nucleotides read TGTGCCAGCAGCGAGGGACAGCCTGGAAATCAGCCCCAGCATTTT. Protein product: CASSEGQPGNQPQHF.